This is a list of T cell receptor beta chains from one sample in a study of blood T cell repertoires in COVID-19. Assay used: immunoSEQ multiplex PCR; TCRdb lists only in-frame clones, some missing. This table has 150,000 to 200,000 clones, about 85% appearing once. The material sequenced was peripheral blood. These TCRs come from an elderly man with COVID-19, enrolled during active disease. The CDR3 runs from the conserved cysteine through the conserved F or W. The D gene is left open where the match is weak. The listing skips clone size in some rows; elsewhere it reads once, few, many or a size class.

TGTGCCAGCAGCTTAAGGACTTATCGGGAGACTAATGAAAAACTGTTTTTT CASSLRTYRETNEKLFF TRBV7-9 - TRBJ1-4 -
TGTGCCAGCAGCCAAGAGGAGGAAAAACTGTTTTTT CASSQEEEKLFF TRBV3-1/TRBV3-2 once TRBJ1-4 -
TGTGCCAGTAGTATAGACAGGGTTCAAGATACGCAGTATTTT CASSIDRVQDTQYF TRBV19 once TRBJ2-3 -
TGTGCCAGCAGGGCCCGCGGGACAGTTTACGAGCAGTACTTC CASRARGTVYEQYF TRBV27 - TRBJ2-7 -
TGTGCCAGCAGCACGAGATTCCGGGACAGGGATGAAAAACTGTTTTTT CASSTRFRDRDEKLFF TRBV7-2 - TRBJ1-4 TRBD1
TGTGCCAGCAGCCGGACAGGTATGAACACTGAAGCTTTCTTT CASSRTGMNTEAFF TRBV4-2 - TRBJ1-1 TRBD1
TGTGCCAGCAGTCTTGGCAATCAGCCCCAGCATTTT CASSLGNQPQHF TRBV12-3/TRBV12-4 - TRBJ1-5 -
TGTGCCAGTAGTGTGGCTCCTGGAGATGGCTACACCTTC CASSVAPGDGYTF TRBV19 once TRBJ1-2 -
TGTGCCAGCAGGCAGGGGGAACAGGCTTTCTTT CASRQGEQAFF TRBV6-5 - TRBJ1-1 TRBD1
TGTGCCAGTAAGGGGGCAGGGAATTCACCCCTCCACTTT CASKGAGNSPLHF TRBV19 few TRBJ1-6 TRBD1
TGTGCCAGCAGGACAGGGGGGCTCCACGAGCAGTACTTC CASRTGGLHEQYF TRBV28 many TRBJ2-7 TRBD1
TGCGCCAGCAGCTTGGCCCGGGGGAATACGCAGTATTTT CASSLARGNTQYF TRBV5-1 once TRBJ2-3 -
TGCGCCAGCAGCTCCGGACAGAGTGTTGACTATGGCTACACCTTC CASSSGQSVDYGYTF TRBV5-1 - TRBJ1-2 -
TGTGCCAGCAGTTCCCCAGGGATCTATGGCTACACCTTC CASSSPGIYGYTF TRBV12-3/TRBV12-4 - TRBJ1-2 -
TGTGCCAGCAGTTTGGGGCTCCTAAGTGGCTACACCTTC CASSLGLLSGYTF TRBV12-3/TRBV12-4 - TRBJ1-2 -
TGTGCCAGCAGCCAGCGGGGGGGCCAGGAGACCCAGTACTTC CASSQRGGQETQYF TRBV3-1/TRBV3-2 - TRBJ2-5 TRBD2
TGTGCCAGCTCTCGGGGGATAAACTATGGCTACACCTTC CASSRGINYGYTF TRBV18 - TRBJ1-2 -
TGTGCCAGCAGCGATAGCGGGGGGGCCCTATCCAATGAGCAGTTCTTC CASSDSGGALSNEQFF TRBV9 - TRBJ2-1 TRBD2
TGTGCCAGCAGCGTAGACCCTCCGGGTGAGCAGTTCTTC CASSVDPPGEQFF TRBV9 - TRBJ2-1 -
TGTGCCAGTTCGGACAGCCCGAACACTGAAGCTTTCTTT CASSDSPNTEAFF TRBV4-2 - TRBJ1-1 -
TGTGCCAGCATTAGGACAGGGTTTAACGGGGAGCTGTTTTTT CASIRTGFNGELFF TRBV2 few TRBJ2-2 TRBD1
TGTGCCAGCAGCGTAGGAGGGCGGGGGATTTACAATGAGCAGTTCTTC CASSVGGRGIYNEQFF TRBV9 once TRBJ2-1 TRBD2
TGTGCCATCAGTGAGTCTCTGGGGGCGTTTGCTAACTATGGCTACACCTTC CAISESLGAFANYGYTF TRBV10-3 - TRBJ1-2 -
TGTGCCACCATAGCGGGGAGCGCGAAGATCAATGAGCAGTTCTTC CATIAGSAKINEQFF TRBV10-3 - TRBJ2-1 TRBD2
TGTGCCAGTAGTTTATCGACAGGGGGCGCATCAGATACGCAGTATTTT CASSLSTGGASDTQYF TRBV19 once TRBJ2-3 TRBD1
TGTGCCAGCAGTTTGCCCCAGGGGGCCTCTGAAGCTTTCTTT CASSLPQGASEAFF TRBV5-5 once TRBJ1-1 TRBD1
TGTGCCAGCAGTTCTCAGGGGGCGATAAACATTCAGTACTTC CASSSQGAINIQYF TRBV6-5 - TRBJ2-4 TRBD1
TGCGCCAGCAGCCAAGGGCTCGGCGGGGGGGCCAACACCGGGGAGCTGTTTTTT CASSQGLGGGANTGELFF TRBV4-3 - TRBJ2-2 TRBD2
TGCGCCAGCAGCCAAGATGGAGCTGTCGGCTACACCTTC CASSQDGAVGYTF TRBV4-1 - TRBJ1-2 -
TGTGCCAGCTCCGTCAGGGGGCCTTCACCCCTCCACTTT CASSVRGPSPLHF TRBV2 - TRBJ1-6 TRBD1
TGTGCCAGCAGCCCCACAGCCCCTAACTATGGCTACACCTTC CASSPTAPNYGYTF TRBV7-9 - TRBJ1-2 -
TGTGCCAGCAGCTTAGCGCGCAGGGTCCAGAATTCACCCCTCCACTTT CASSLARRVQNSPLHF TRBV7-8 - TRBJ1-6 -
TGTGCCAGCTCACCACCGGGCTTCGAAGAGACCCAGTACTTC CASSPPGFEETQYF TRBV18 - TRBJ2-5 -
TGTGCCAGCAGCTTAGCGGGGCCCGACTACACCTTC CASSLAGPDYTF TRBV7-2 once TRBJ1-2 -
TGTGCCATCCGCCGGGGTCGCGATTCACCCCTCCACTTT CAIRRGRDSPLHF TRBV12-3/TRBV12-4 - TRBJ1-6 -
TGTGCCATCAGCTATCCGGGACAGGGTAACACCGGGGAGCTGTTTTTT CAISYPGQGNTGELFF TRBV10-3 - TRBJ2-2 TRBD1
TGTGCCAGCGGCTTAGACAGGCGACAATATGGCTACACCTTC CASGLDRRQYGYTF TRBV7-9 - TRBJ1-2 -
TGTGCCAGCAGTTCAGGGGGCGGGTATGGCTACACCTTC CASSSGGGYGYTF TRBV28 - TRBJ1-2 TRBD1
TGCGCCAGCAGCCAAGATGCAACGGACACCGCGAACACCGGGGAGCTGTTTTTT CASSQDATDTANTGELFF TRBV4-1 - TRBJ2-2 -
TGTGCCAGCAGCTACGGACAGGGGGCACTTGGAAACACCATATATTTT CASSYGQGALGNTIYF TRBV11-2 - TRBJ1-3 TRBD1
TGTGCCAGCTCACGCCAGGGGGCAGGTGATCAGCCCCAGCATTTT CASSRQGAGDQPQHF TRBV18 few TRBJ1-5 TRBD1
TGCGCCAGCAGTCGCGGGGGAGGCACAGATACGCAGTATTTT CASSRGGGTDTQYF TRBV5-1 - TRBJ2-3 TRBD2
TGTGCCAGCAGCTTAGGCCGGACAGGGCTCACTGAAGCTTTCTTT CASSLGRTGLTEAFF TRBV11-2 - TRBJ1-1 TRBD1
TGTGCCAGCAGCGTAGGCAGGGGGATAGGTGAAGCTTTCTTT CASSVGRGIGEAFF TRBV9 - TRBJ1-1 TRBD1
TGTGCCAGTAAGGTCGGGGCGGGGGAATCAGAGCAGTTCTTC CASKVGAGESEQFF TRBV19 - TRBJ2-1 TRBD2
TGTGCCAGCAATAAAAATCAGATTTCCACTGAAGCTTTCTTT CASNKNQISTEAFF TRBV6-6 - TRBJ1-1 -
TGTGCCAGCTCACCAGACATATTTTTGAAGGGAAACACCATATATTTT CASSPDIFLKGNTIYF TRBV18 - TRBJ1-3 -
TGTGCCAGCTCACCATTTGTCTTGACGGGGGGAAACAATGAGCAGTTCTTC CASSPFVLTGGNNEQFF TRBV18 - TRBJ2-1 TRBD2
TGCGCCAGCAGCCAAGATAACAGGGGCGCAGGAAACACCATATATTTT CASSQDNRGAGNTIYF TRBV4-3 - TRBJ1-3 TRBD1
TGTGCCAGCAGCGATGTGGCGGGGGAGACCCAGTACTTC CASSDVAGETQYF TRBV14 - TRBJ2-5 -
TGCGCCAGCAGCTTGGCCGTATATGGCTCCTCCGAGCAGTACTTC CASSLAVYGSSEQYF TRBV5-1 - TRBJ2-7 -
TGTGCCATCAGTGAGTCTGGACAGTATTTCTATGGCTACACCTTC CAISESGQYFYGYTF TRBV10-3 once TRBJ1-2 -
TGTGCCAGCAGCCAATTTTTAACGGGGGGGCAAAATGAGCAGTTCTTC CASSQFLTGGQNEQFF TRBV4-2 - TRBJ2-1 TRBD2
TGTGCCAGCAGTGAGCAGCAGAGGAGTCAGCCCCAGCATTTT CASSEQQRSQPQHF TRBV2 - TRBJ1-5 -